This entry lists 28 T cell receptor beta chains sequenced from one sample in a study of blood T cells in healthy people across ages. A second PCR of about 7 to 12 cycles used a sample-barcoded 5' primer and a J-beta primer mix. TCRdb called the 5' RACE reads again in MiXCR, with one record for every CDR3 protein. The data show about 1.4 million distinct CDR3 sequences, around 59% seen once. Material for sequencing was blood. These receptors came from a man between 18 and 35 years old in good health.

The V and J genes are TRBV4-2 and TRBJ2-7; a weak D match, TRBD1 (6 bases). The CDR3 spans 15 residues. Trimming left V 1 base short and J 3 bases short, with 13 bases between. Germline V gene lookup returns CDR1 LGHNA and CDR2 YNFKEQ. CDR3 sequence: CASSQANREYYEQYF. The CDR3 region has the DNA TGTGCCAGCAGCCAAGCCAACAGGGAGTACTACGAGCAGTACTTC.

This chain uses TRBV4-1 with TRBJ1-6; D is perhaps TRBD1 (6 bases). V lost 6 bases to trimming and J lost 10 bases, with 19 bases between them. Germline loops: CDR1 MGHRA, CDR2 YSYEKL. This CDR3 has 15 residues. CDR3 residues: CASREDSLVPSPLHF. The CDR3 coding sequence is TGCGCCAGCAGGGAGGACAGTCTGGTGCCGTCACCCCTCCACTTT.

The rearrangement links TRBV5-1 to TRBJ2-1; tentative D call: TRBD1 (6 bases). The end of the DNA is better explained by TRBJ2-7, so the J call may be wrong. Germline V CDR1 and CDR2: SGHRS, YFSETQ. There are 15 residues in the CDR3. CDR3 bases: TGCGCCAGCAGCTCGGACAGTTATCGATACAATGAGCAGTACTTC. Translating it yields CASSSDSYRYNEQYF.

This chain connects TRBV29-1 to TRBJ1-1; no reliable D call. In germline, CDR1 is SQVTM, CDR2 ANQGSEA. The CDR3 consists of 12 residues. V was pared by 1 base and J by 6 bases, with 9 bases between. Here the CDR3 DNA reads TGCAGCGTTGAAGGGGGAGTCGCTGAAGCTTTCTTT. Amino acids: CSVEGGVAEAFF.

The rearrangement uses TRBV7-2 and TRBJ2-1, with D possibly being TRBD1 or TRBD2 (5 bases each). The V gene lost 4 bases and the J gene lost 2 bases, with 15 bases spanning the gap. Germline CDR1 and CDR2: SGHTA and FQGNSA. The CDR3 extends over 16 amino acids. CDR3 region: CASSSYGDPAYNEQFF. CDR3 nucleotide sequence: TGTGCCAGCAGCTCGTATGGGGACCCCGCCTACAATGAGCAGTTCTTC.

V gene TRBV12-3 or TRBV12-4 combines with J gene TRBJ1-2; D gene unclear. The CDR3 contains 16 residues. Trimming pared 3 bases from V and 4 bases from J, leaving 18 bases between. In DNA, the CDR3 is TGTGCCAGCAGTTTGTCGCCGACACCGCCACTCTATGGCTACACCTTC. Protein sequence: CASSLSPTPPLYGYTF.

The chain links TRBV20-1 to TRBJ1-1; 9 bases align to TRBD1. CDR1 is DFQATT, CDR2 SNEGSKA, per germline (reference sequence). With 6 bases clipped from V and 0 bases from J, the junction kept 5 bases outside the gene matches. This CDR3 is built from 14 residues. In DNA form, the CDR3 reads TGCAGTGCCCCCCGGGACAGGGTGAACACTGAAGCTTTCTTT. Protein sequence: CSAPRDRVNTEAFF.

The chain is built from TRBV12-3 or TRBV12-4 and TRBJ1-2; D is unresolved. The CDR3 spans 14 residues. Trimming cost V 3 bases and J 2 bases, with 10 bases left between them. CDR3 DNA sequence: TGTGCCAGCAGTTTGGCTTTGAGGAACTATGGCTACACCTTC. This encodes CASSLALRNYGYTF.

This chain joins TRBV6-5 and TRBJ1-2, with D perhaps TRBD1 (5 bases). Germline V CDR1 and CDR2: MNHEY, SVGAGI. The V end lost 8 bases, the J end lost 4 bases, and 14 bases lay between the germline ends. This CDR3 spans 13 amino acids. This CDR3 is CASSRDQGYGYTF. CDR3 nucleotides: TGTGCCAGCTCAAGGGACCAGGGCTATGGCTACACCTTC.

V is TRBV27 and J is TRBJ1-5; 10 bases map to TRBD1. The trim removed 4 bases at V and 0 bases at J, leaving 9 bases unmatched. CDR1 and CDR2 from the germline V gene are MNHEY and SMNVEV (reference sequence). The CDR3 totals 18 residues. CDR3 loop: CASSSAGTGDHSNQPQHF. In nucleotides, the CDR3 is TGTGCCAGCAGTTCAGCCGGGACAGGGGACCATAGCAATCAGCCCCAGCATTTT.

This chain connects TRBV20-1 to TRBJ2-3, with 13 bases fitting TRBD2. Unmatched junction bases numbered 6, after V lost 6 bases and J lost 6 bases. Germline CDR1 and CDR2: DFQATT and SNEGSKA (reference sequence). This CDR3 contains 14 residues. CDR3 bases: TGCAGTGCCCAGGGACTAGCGGGATCCGATACGCAGTATTTT. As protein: CSAQGLAGSDTQYF.

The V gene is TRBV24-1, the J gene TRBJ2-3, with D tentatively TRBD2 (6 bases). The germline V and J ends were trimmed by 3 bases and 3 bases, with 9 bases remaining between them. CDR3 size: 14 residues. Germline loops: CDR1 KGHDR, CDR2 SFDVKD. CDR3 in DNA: TGTGCCACCAGTGATCGTGGGACTACAGATACGCAGTATTTT. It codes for CATSDRGTTDTQYF.

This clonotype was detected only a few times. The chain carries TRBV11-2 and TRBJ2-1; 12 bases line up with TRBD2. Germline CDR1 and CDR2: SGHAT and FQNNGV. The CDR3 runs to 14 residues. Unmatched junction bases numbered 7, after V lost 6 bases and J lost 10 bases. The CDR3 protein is CASRFLAGGEEQFF. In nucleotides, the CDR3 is TGTGCCAGCAGGTTTCTAGCGGGAGGGGAGGAGCAGTTCTTC.

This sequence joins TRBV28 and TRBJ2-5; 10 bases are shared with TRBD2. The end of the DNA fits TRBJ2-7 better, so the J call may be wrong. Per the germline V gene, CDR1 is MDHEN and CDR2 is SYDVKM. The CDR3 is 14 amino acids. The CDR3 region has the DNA TGTGCCAGCAGTAACAGCGGGGGGGCCGCCGAGCAGTACTTC. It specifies CASSNSGGAAEQYF.

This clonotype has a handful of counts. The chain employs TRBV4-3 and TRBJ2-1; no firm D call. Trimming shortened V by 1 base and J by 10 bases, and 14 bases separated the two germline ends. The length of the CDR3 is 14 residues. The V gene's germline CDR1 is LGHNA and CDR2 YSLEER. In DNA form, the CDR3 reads TGCGCCAGCAGCCAAGTCTCCCTTAATCGGGAGCAGTTCTTC. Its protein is CASSQVSLNREQFF.

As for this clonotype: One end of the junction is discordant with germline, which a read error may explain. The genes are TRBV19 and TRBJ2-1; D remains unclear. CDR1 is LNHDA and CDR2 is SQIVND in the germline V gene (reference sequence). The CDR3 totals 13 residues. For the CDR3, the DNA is TGTGCCAGTAGTATAGGCTCCGACAATGAGCAGTTCTTC. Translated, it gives CASSIGSDNEQFF. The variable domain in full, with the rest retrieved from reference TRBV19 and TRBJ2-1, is DGGITQSPKYLFRKEGQNVTLSCEQNLNHDAMYWYRQDPGQGLRLIYYSQIVNDFQKGDIAEGYSVSREKKESFPLTVTSAQKNPTAFYLCASSIGSDNEQFFGPGTRLTVL.

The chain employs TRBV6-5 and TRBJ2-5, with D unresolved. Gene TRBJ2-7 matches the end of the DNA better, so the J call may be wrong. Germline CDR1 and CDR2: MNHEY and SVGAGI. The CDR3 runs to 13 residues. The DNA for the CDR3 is TGTGCCAGCAGTGACGGTTTTGGGTACGAGCAGTACTTC. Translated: CASSDGFGYEQYF.

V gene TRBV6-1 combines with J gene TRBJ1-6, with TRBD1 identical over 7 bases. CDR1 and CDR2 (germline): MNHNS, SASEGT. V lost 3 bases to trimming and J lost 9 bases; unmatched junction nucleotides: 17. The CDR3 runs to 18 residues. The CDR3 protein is CASSDHQEGAALGSPLHF. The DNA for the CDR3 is TGTGCCAGCAGTGACCATCAGGAGGGGGCGGCCTTAGGTTCACCCCTCCACTTT.

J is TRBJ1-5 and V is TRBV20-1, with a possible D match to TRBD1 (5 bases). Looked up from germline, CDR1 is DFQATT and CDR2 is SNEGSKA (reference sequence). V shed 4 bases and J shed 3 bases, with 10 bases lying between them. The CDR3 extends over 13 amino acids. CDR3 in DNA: TGCAGTGCTACGGGACTCGACAATCAGCCCCAGCATTTT. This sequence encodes CSATGLDNQPQHF.

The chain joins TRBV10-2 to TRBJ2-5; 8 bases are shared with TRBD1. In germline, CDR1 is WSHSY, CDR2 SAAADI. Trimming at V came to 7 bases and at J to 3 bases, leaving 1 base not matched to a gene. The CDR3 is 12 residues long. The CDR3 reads CASKQGEETQYF. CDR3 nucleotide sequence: TGCGCCAGCAAACAGGGGGAAGAGACCCAGTACTTC.

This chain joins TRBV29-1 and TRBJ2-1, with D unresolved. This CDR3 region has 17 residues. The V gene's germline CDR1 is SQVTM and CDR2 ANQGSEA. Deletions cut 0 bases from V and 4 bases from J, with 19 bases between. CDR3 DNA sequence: TGCAGCGTTGAAGATCTTAAGTCAGGACGTTCGTACAATGAGCAGTTCTTC. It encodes CSVEDLKSGRSYNEQFF.

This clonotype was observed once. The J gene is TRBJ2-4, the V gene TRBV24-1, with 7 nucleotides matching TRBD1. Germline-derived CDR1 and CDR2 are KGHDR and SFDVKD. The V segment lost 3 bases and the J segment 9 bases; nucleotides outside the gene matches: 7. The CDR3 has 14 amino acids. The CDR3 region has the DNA TGTGCCACCAGTGATAAGACAGGGATCGGCATTCAGTACTTC. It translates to CATSDKTGIGIQYF.

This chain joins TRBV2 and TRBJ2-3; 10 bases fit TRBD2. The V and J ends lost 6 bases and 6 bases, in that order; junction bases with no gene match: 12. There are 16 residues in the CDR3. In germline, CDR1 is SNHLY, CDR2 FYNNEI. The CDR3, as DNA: TGTGCCAGCAGGCTAACTAGCGGGAATGGAGGTGATACGCAGTATTTT. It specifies CASRLTSGNGGDTQYF.

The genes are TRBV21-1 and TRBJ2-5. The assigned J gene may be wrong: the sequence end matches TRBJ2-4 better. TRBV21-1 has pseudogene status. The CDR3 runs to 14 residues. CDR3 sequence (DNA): TGTGCCAGCAGCAATTGGCGTAACAAAAACATTCAGTACTTC. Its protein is CASSNWRNKNIQYF.

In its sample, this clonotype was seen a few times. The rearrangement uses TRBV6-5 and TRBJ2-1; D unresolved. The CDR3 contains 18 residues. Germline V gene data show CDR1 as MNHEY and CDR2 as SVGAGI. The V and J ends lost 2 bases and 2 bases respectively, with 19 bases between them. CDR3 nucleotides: TGTGCCAGCAGTTACCGTCCAACGATTCTTAGTCCCTACAATGAGCAGTTCTTC. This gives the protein CASSYRPTILSPYNEQFF.

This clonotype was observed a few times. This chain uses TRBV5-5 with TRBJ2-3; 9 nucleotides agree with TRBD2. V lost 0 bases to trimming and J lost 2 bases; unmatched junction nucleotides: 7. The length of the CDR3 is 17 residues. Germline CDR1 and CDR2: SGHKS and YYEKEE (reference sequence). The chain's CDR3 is CASSLDPSGMTTDTQYF. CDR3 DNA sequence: TGTGCCAGCAGCTTGGATCCTAGCGGGATGACCACAGATACGCAGTATTTT.

The CDR3 DNA reads as TGCAGTGCTGTGACCCCTCCTCGACAGGGTGGCAAAGCTTTCTTT. This encodes CSAVTPPRQGGKAFF. V is TRBV20-1 and J is TRBJ1-1; 7 nucleotides align to TRBD1. The CDR3 loop spans 15 amino acids. Per germline, CDR1 DFQATT and CDR2 SNEGSKA (reference sequence). Trimming cost V 5 bases and J 9 bases; bases outside gene matches: 18.

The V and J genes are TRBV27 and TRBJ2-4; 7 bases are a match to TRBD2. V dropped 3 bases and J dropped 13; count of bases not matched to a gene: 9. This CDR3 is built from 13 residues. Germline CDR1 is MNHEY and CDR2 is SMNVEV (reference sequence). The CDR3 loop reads CASSLGGAWEQYF. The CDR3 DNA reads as TGTGCCAGCAGTTTGGGAGGGGCGTGGGAGCAGTACTTC.